The entry that follows covers one T cell receptor (beta chain) sequence. This receptor's antigen is unknown. No base-level quality is on record; no much larger clone is a single base apart. This sample is part of a study of blood T cell repertoires in COVID-19 (dated by TCRdb to the early 2020s). For the study in its entirety: Collaborator samples came from the United States, Italy and Spain and covered acute and convalescent phases of COVID-19. The prospective study material was composed of cDNA or gDNA derived from T cells, B-cell-depleted T cells, or PBMCs. Subjects who had been exposed to COVID-19, were actively infected with it, or had recovered from it provided the deeply sampled blood TCRbeta repertoires that made up the dataset. The repertoires were made available in a free public database intended to serve as a resource for research on the immune response to SARS-CoV-2. Samples came from the ongoing ImmuneRACE study (first 160 participants) plus 1,254 subjects from 6 global collaborators. Nearly every sample came with metadata listing a de-identified subject ID, COVID-19 status, age in years and sex. Where available, HLA class I and class II types were taken from metadata supplied by the sample provider and were not determined by assay-based typing. Results and caveats for the whole study, not just this receptor: Clinical and demographic metadata were provided uncurated, with the amount varying by source and participant.

The CDR3, cysteine through phenylalanine, is 14 amino acids long. The kept DNA is CDR3 alone, 42 bases in frame from the first base. Trimming takes 9 bases off V and 7 bases off J; junction bases not matched to a gene: 11. In the germline V gene (reference sequence), CDR1 corresponds to LNHDA and CDR2 to SQIVND. The immunoSEQ Assay, a bias-controlled multiplex PCR, was used to amplify TCRbeta CDR3 regions from genomic DNA. As for how the authors treated the data: Nucleated cell counts per sample were estimated from amplification of reference gene primers within the assay. To quantify the absolute abundance of each unique TCRbeta CDR3 rearrangement, sequence reads were collapsed and filtered. For each sample, productive Simpson clonality was calculated as the square root of Simpson's diversity index across productive rearrangements. In TCRdb, the immuneACCESS table is reduced to in-frame sequences with V and J assigned. These tables do not hold every clone; where another copy was compared, an unresolved V gene accounts for under half, and the others remain unexplained. Clone size and V and J calls were adopted from that table, with D and trimming inferred from the DNA. The sample table lists about 160,000 clones, roughly 90% of them with a count of one. The ten largest account for around 7% of the sample.

Enrolling through a virtual design, the prospective study's participants ranged in age from roughly 18 to 95 years and lived across 20 to 25 United States geographic areas. Cohort assignment in the prospective study relied on participant-reported clinical history from a screening survey and a study questionnaire. Recovered participants in ImmuneRACE Cohort 3 were defined as having two consecutive negative NP/OP PCR tests, clearance from a healthcare professional, or resolution of symptoms. In the prospective study, mobile phlebotomists collected whole blood, serum and a nasopharyngeal or oropharyngeal swab from each participant. Over a roughly two-month period, participants in the prospective study had the option of providing additional blood draws and questionnaires. Before DNA extraction, prospective study blood samples were shipped either frozen or at room temperature.

The sequence was collected from a woman aged 45-65 years who had recovered from COVID-19. The V gene is TRBV19 and the J gene is TRBJ2-7, and 11 junction bases match TRBD1. Sequenced material: PBMCs or T cells enriched from blood (not recorded which). CDR3 region: CASSRGQGAWEQYF. DNA sequence: TGTGCCAGCAGCAGAGGACAGGGGGCCTGGGAGCAGTACTTC.